These 23 T cell receptor beta chains share one sample of origin, sequenced in a study of preoperative IRX-2 immunotherapy in early breast cancer. Sequenced by immunoSEQ multiplex PCR; TCRdb stores in-frame clones only, minus some. This table has about 24,000 clones, about 90% appearing once. Specified treatment: preoperative locoregional IRX-2 cytokine immunotherapy. Sample: tumor tissue, taken after IRX-2 immunotherapy. The receptors here all came from a human donor with breast cancer.

The V and J genes are TRBV2 and TRBJ1-1; 8 nucleotides line up with TRBD1. The CDR3 totals 15 residues. Trimming cost V 5 bases and J 1 base; bases outside gene matches: 6. Germline assignment: CDR1 SNHLY and CDR2 FYNNEI. The CDR3: CASSMRTGKNTEAFF. CDR3 DNA: TGTGCCAGCAGTATGAGGACAGGGAAGAACACTGAAGCTTTCTTT. The full variable domain, its missing parts supplied by reference TRBV2 and TRBJ1-1, is EPEVTQTPSHQVTQMGQEVILRCVPISNHLYFYWYRQILGQKVEFLVSFYNNEISEKSEIFDDQFSVERPDGSNFTLKIRSTKLEDSAMYFCASSMRTGKNTEAFFGQGTRLTVV.

The chain employs TRBV30 and TRBJ1-1; no reliable D call. Germline CDR1 and CDR2: GTSNPN and SVGIG (reference sequence). V lost 2 bases and J lost 0, with 4 bases in between. CDR3 length equals 12 residues. The CDR3 region is CAWSSMNTEAFF. The CDR3 DNA follows: TGTGCCTGGAGTAGCATGAACACTGAAGCTTTCTTT. The full variable domain, rest sourced from reference TRBV30 and TRBJ1-1, is SQTIHQWPATLVQPVGSPLSLECTVEGTSNPNLYWYRQAAGRGLQLLFYSVGIGQISSEVPQNLSASRPQDRQFILSSKKLLLSDSGFYLCAWSSMNTEAFFGQGTRLTVV.

This CDR3 reads CASTPAGGRDGYTF. The CDR3, as DNA: TGTGCCAGCACCCCTGCAGGGGGGCGCGATGGCTACACCTTC. This rearrangement joins TRBV5-3 to TRBJ1-2, with 7 bases aligning to TRBD1. TRBV5-3 counts as an open reading frame of uncertain function. The trim removed 8 bases at V and 6 bases at J, leaving 13 bases unmatched. The CDR3 is 14 amino acids.

The chain employs TRBV9 and TRBJ1-1, with D unclear. CDR3 length equals 13 residues. Germline V gene sequence: CDR1 SGDLS, CDR2 YYNGEE. The V end lost 0 bases, the J end lost 6 bases, and 9 bases lay between the germline ends. The CDR3 region has the DNA TGTGCCAGCAGCGTAGGAGTCCCCGCTGAAGCTTTCTTT. This gives the protein CASSVGVPAEAFF.

The rearrangement joins TRBV4-2 to TRBJ1-2; D possibly corresponds to TRBD1 (5 bases). Between the trimmed V and J ends, which lost 0 bases and 8 bases, there was a span of 19 bases. The CDR3 extends over 16 amino acids. Germline CDR1 reads LGHNA; CDR2 reads YNFKEQ. The CDR3 DNA sequence: TGTGCCAGCAGCCAAGAAGTGGGTCAATTCTGGGGGGGCTACACCTTC. This codes for CASSQEVGQFWGGYTF.

J is TRBJ2-7 and V is TRBV6-4; D uncertain. Trimming pared 5 bases from V and 0 bases from J, leaving 14 bases between. The CDR3 spans 15 residues. Per the germline V gene, CDR1 is MRHNA and CDR2 is SNTAGT. CDR3 loop: CASSWGPLSSYEQYV. The CDR3 nucleotides read TGTGCCAGCAGTTGGGGTCCCTTGAGCTCCTACGAGCAGTACGTC.

The chain joins TRBV4-1 to TRBJ1-3; no firm D call. Germline CDR1 and CDR2: MGHRA and YSYEKL. The CDR3 covers 16 residues. The germline V and J ends were trimmed by 0 bases and 0 bases, with 9 bases remaining between them. The chain's CDR3 is CASSQDTSPSGNTIYF. The CDR3 DNA is TGCGCCAGCAGCCAAGATACGTCCCCCTCTGGAAACACCATATATTTT.

V and J are TRBV28 and TRBJ1-6; TRBD1 matches at 10 bases. The CDR3 is 17 residues long. Germline assignment: CDR1 MDHEN and CDR2 SYDVKM. Trimming took 1 base from V and 4 from J; bases not matched to a gene: 4. The CDR3 DNA follows: TGTGCCAGCAGTTTATACGGACAGGGGGTTTATAATTCACCCCTCCACTTT. Protein product: CASSLYGQGVYNSPLHF.

The DNA of the CDR3 is TGTGCCATCAGAGACGCACAGGGGAACACTGAAGCTTTCTTT. Residues: CAIRDAQGNTEAFF. V is TRBV10-3 and J is TRBJ1-1; D is perhaps TRBD1 (6 bases). With 6 bases removed from V and 1 base from J, the gap between germline ends came to 12 bases. CDR1 is ENHRY and CDR2 is SYGVKD in the germline V gene. The CDR3 has 14 residues.

The rearrangement links TRBV6-5 to TRBJ1-4, with D maybe TRBD1 (6 bases). Trimming removed 5 bases from V and 1 base from J, with 11 bases in between. CDR1 is MNHEY and CDR2 is SVGAGI in the germline V gene. The CDR3 totals 15 residues. Here the CDR3 reads CASSQVQGTNEKLFF. The CDR3 region has the DNA TGTGCCAGCAGTCAAGTACAGGGAACTAATGAAAAACTGTTTTTT.

The rearrangement links TRBV19 to TRBJ1-2; 7 nucleotides agree with TRBD1. Trimming took 5 bases from V and 7 from J; bases not matched to a gene: 7. This CDR3 is 13 amino acids long. Germline V gives CDR1 LNHDA, CDR2 SQIVND (reference sequence). The CDR3 here is CASSVTGFGGYTF. The CDR3 region has the DNA TGTGCCAGTAGTGTGACAGGGTTTGGTGGCTACACCTTC.

V usage is TRBV10-2 and J usage is TRBJ1-6; tentatively, D is TRBD1 (5 bases). The germline V and J ends were trimmed by 6 bases and 4 bases, with 22 bases remaining between them. The germline CDR1 and CDR2 sequences are WSHSY and SAAADI. The CDR3 is 18 amino acids. DNA for the CDR3: TGCGCCAGCAGATTGACTATTACAGGAACACCATATAATTCACCCCTCCACTTT. Encoded protein: CASRLTITGTPYNSPLHF.

The chain uses TRBV7-6 and TRBJ2-3; 8 bases are shared with TRBD1. This CDR3 contains 14 residues. J was trimmed by 5 bases and V by 5 bases; bases with no gene match: 6. The germline V gene has CDR1 SGHVS and CDR2 FNYEAQ. The CDR3, as DNA: TGTGCCAGCAGCCTCGGACAGGGTCGAGATACGCAGTATTTT. The encoded protein is CASSLGQGRDTQYF.

This clone ranks as medium-sized (0.01 to 0.1%). This chain connects TRBV4-1 to TRBJ1-3, with D unclear. V gave up 4 bases and J gave up 5 bases, with 15 bases separating them. Germline CDR1 is MGHRA and CDR2 is YSYEKL. This CDR3 has 15 residues. CDR3 residues: CASSPEADPRNTIYF. Here the CDR3 DNA reads TGCGCCAGCAGCCCAGAGGCCGATCCCCGAAACACCATATATTTT.

This clone has just a few counts. The rearrangement links TRBV10-3 to TRBJ1-6, with D possibly matching TRBD1 (5 bases). The CDR3 totals 14 residues. V was cut by 7 bases and J by 9 bases, with 16 bases left in between. CDR1 and CDR2 from the germline V gene are ENHRY and SYGVKD. The CDR3, as DNA: TGTGCCATCACCTCGGGGACTCCGAGTTCACCCCTCCACTTT. Translated, it gives CAITSGTPSSPLHF.

This clone has only a few counts. The chain recombines TRBV10-3 with TRBJ2-1; D possibly corresponds to TRBD1 (8 bases). V was clipped by 8 bases and J by 6 bases, with 20 bases between them. This CDR3 is 15 amino acids long. Germline CDR1 ENHRY, CDR2 SYGVKD. CDR3 nucleotide sequence: TGTGCCATCGGAACAGGGGGGGGGCTCGGCAATGAGCAGTTCTTC. This encodes CAIGTGGGLGNEQFF.

The chain employs TRBV7-6 and TRBJ2-7; tentative D call: TRBD2 (6 bases). Trimming pared 3 bases from V and 5 bases from J, leaving 14 bases between. CDR1 is SGHVS and CDR2 is FNYEAQ in the germline V gene. The CDR3 extends over 14 amino acids. Here the CDR3 DNA reads TGTGCCAGCAGCTTCGACATTAGGAGGGACGAGCAGTACGTC. Protein product: CASSFDIRRDEQYV.

The rearrangement joins TRBV27 to TRBJ1-4, with TRBD1 matching 7 bases. There are 15 residues in the CDR3. Germline V gene data show CDR1 as MNHEY and CDR2 as SMNVEV (reference sequence). V gave up 5 bases and J gave up 7 bases; unmatched junction bases: 10. CDR3 in DNA: TGTGCCAGCAGTAGGAGACAGGGAATAGGTGAAAAACTGTTTTTT. Protein sequence: CASSRRQGIGEKLFF.

The chain combines TRBV14 with TRBJ1-1; D is uncertain. This CDR3 has 16 amino acids. Between the trimmed V and J ends, which lost 4 bases and 0 bases, there was a span of 15 bases. Germline-derived CDR1 and CDR2 are SGHDN and FVKESK. The CDR3 nucleotides read TGTGCCAGCAGCCGAGGGAGTCGGGGTATGAACACTGAAGCTTTCTTT. Translated, it gives CASSRGSRGMNTEAFF.

J is TRBJ1-4 and V is TRBV6-5; TRBD1 might be the D (5 bases). Germline V gives CDR1 MNHEY, CDR2 SVGAGI. Trimming pared 2 bases from V and 8 bases from J, leaving 15 bases between. CDR3 length equals 15 residues. The CDR3 protein is CASSYLPRGGEKLFF. The CDR3 nucleotides read TGTGCCAGCAGTTACCTACCGAGGGGAGGGGAAAAACTGTTTTTT.

This clone came up once. The chain uses TRBV11-3 and TRBJ1-1, with TRBD1 matching 7 bases. V was clipped by 0 bases and J by 4 bases; unmatched bases: 2. The CDR3 runs to 14 residues. Per the germline V gene, CDR1 is SGHNT and CDR2 is YENEEA. In nucleotides, the CDR3 is TGTGCCAGCAGCTTAGAGCCAGGGGGCACTGAAGCTTTCTTT. Translated, it gives CASSLEPGGTEAFF.

The rearrangement joins TRBV5-1 to TRBJ1-4; possibly TRBD1 for D (5 bases). The CDR3 sequence is 14 residues long. The germline gives CDR1 SGHRS, CDR2 YFSETQ. Trimming left V 3 bases short and J 7 bases short, with 13 bases between. The CDR3 region has the DNA TGCGCCAGCAGCTCGGCGGGGCCAACTGAAAAACTGTTTTTT. Translating it yields CASSSAGPTEKLFF.

The CDR3 spells CASSLEGDESSYNSPLHF. The CDR3 nucleotides are TGTGCCAGCAGTTTAGAAGGGGACGAGAGCTCCTATAATTCACCCCTCCACTTT. This chain connects TRBV28 to TRBJ1-6; a possible D gene is TRBD1 (5 bases). V shed 2 bases and J shed 0 bases, with 14 bases lying between them. The CDR3 covers 18 residues. Germline V gene sequence: CDR1 MDHEN, CDR2 SYDVKM.